This TCR beta chain was observed in a study of blood T cell repertoires in COVID-19. As for the study in general: The United States, Italy and Spain supplied acute and convalescent COVID-19 samples.

CDR1 and CDR2 from the germline V gene are KGHSH and LQKENI. The ends lost 3 bases at V and 5 bases at J; junction bases unmatched: 7. This CDR3 region has 15 residues. Original handling: Amplification with reference gene primers provided the estimates of nucleated cell counts. Method: immunoSEQ multiplex PCR; TCRdb's copy keeps in-frame clones and lacks some. That table supplies the V and J calls and clone size; D and trimming were determined from the DNA. The table lists about 46,000 clones, around 90% of them singletons, with roughly 13% in the top ten. Sequencing was done on a sample of peripheral blood. The rearrangement links TRBV18 to TRBJ2-3, with TRBD1 matching 8 bases. The clonotype comes from a human donor with active COVID-19. The donor label of this sample is uncertain. The CDR3 DNA follows: TGTGCCAGCTCACCGCCGGAACAGGGGGGAGATACGCAGTATTTT. It yields the protein CASSPPEQGGDTQYF.